These 2 T cell receptor beta chains were sequenced from one sample in a study of cytomegalovirus exposure and HLA in healthy donors. Primers: 60 Vbeta forward and 13 Jbeta reverse. Clones were read by immunoSEQ multiplex PCR, and TCRdb kept only the in-frame ones, dropping some. Of 85,000 to 120,000 clones listed, around 80% are singletons. Sequenced: PBMCs. These receptors all stem from a woman aged 45-65 years in good health and CMV-seropositive.

This clone was seen more than once but under ten times. The chain has TRBV9 and TRBJ1-1; D remains ambiguous. The V gene's germline CDR1 is SGDLS and CDR2 YYNGEE. Trimming shortened V by 4 bases and J by 5 bases, and 12 bases separated the two germline ends. The CDR3 is 13 residues long. CDR3 amino acids: CASSPSSGTEAFF. For the CDR3, the DNA is TGTGCCAGCAGCCCCTCGTCGGGAACTGAAGCTTTCTTT.

With regard to this clone: The same CDR3 can be traced to other DNA sequences in this sample. The chain has TRBV9 and TRBJ1-1; 7 positions match TRBD1. The germline V gene encodes CDR1 SGDLS and CDR2 YYNGEE. V shed 2 bases, J shed 2 bases, and the junction held 6 bases outside the gene matches. The CDR3 is 15 residues long. In nucleotides, the CDR3 is TGTGCCAGCAGCGTGAGACAGGGTCCTAACACTGAAGCTTTCTTT. It is translated as CASSVRQGPNTEAFF.